The 31 T cell receptor beta chains given below trace back to one sample, sequenced in a study of T cell repertoires in cytomegalovirus infection (dated by TCRdb to the late 2010s). The reads were generated on an Illumina HiSeq 1500. The public reads were reprocessed in TCRdb via fastp at Q25 and MiXCR, keeping in-frame beta chains. Entries are consolidated by CDR3 protein sequence, retaining the most common genes and DNA. For this sample there are more than 400,000 distinct CDR3 sequences; 26% appear just once. The leading ten clones occupy around 13% of the sample. Source material: PBMCs. These receptor sequences come from a human donor in good health (CMV status not recorded). Some clones in this sample may be carry-over from other donors' samples.

This clonotype was observed many times. J is TRBJ2-3 and V is TRBV7-8; tentative D call: TRBD2 (6 bases). Deletions cut 1 base from V and 3 bases from J, with 14 bases between. CDR1 and CDR2 (germline): SGHVS, FQNEAQ. The CDR3 is made up of 16 amino acids. CDR3 sequence (DNA): TGTGCCAGCAGCTTAGAGACGGGAGTGTCGACAGATACGCAGTATTTT. Protein product: CASSLETGVSTDTQYF.

CDR3 nucleotide sequence: TGTGCCAGCAGTTTACTAGCGGGAGGGCCTCACACCGGGGAGCTGTTTTTT. This codes for CASSLLAGGPHTGELFF. The V call is TRBV6-2 or TRBV6-3, the J call TRBJ2-2; 13 bases line up with TRBD2. Per germline, CDR1 MNHEY and CDR2 SVGEGT. The CDR3 spans 17 residues. The V and J ends lost 4 bases and 3 bases, in that order; junction bases with no gene match: 5.

This clonotype was counted ten times or more. This chain uses TRBV7-2 with TRBJ2-3; D gene unclear. The germline V gene encodes CDR1 SGHTA and CDR2 FQGNSA. Trimming removed 1 base from V and 10 bases from J, with 6 bases in between. The CDR3 has 11 amino acids. In nucleotides, the CDR3 is TGTGCCAGCAGCTTAGGGCCCTCGCAGTATTTT. Protein: CASSLGPSQYF.

This clonotype was seen ten or more times. The V gene is TRBV7-8, the J gene TRBJ2-3; D perhaps matches TRBD1 (5 bases). This CDR3 region has 15 residues. From germline, CDR1 is SGHVS and CDR2 FQNEAQ. Trimming stripped 3 bases from V and 3 bases from J, with 13 bases between. The CDR3 loop reads CASSFRVRSTDTQYF. As DNA, the CDR3 is TGTGCCAGCAGCTTCAGGGTGAGGTCTACAGATACGCAGTATTTT. The full variable domain, rest sourced from reference TRBV7-8 and TRBJ2-3, is GAGVSQSPRYKVAKRGQDVALRCDPISGHVSLFWYQQALGQGPEFLTYFQNEAQLDKSGLPSDRFFAERPEGSVSTLKIQRTQQEDSAVYLCASSFRVRSTDTQYFGPGTRLTVL.

This clonotype was counted ten times or more. The V and J genes are TRBV7-2 and TRBJ1-5; D is unclear. V lost 3 bases, J lost 6 bases, and 12 bases lay in between. Germline assignment: CDR1 SGHTA and CDR2 FQGNSA. This CDR3 comprises 14 residues. CDR3 bases: TGTGCCAGCAGCTTCGATAGACAAGGTCAGCCCCAGCATTTT. This gives the protein CASSFDRQGQPQHF.

This clonotype was seen repeatedly, ten times or more. This rearrangement joins TRBV7-2 to TRBJ1-5; possibly TRBD1 for D (5 bases). Germline V gives CDR1 SGHTA, CDR2 FQGNSA. V shed 5 bases and J shed 3 bases, with 14 bases lying between them. The CDR3 is made up of 15 amino acids. For the CDR3, the DNA is TGTGCCAGCAGCCCGGGAACAGGCCTCAATCAGCCCCAGCATTTT. Protein: CASSPGTGLNQPQHF.

The gene calls are TRBV6-5 and TRBJ2-2, with 7 bases lining up with TRBD2. This CDR3 is 16 amino acids long. V was clipped by 2 bases and J by 3 bases; unmatched bases: 6. From germline, CDR1 is MNHEY and CDR2 SVGAGI. The CDR3 reads CASSYRNLADTGELFF. CDR3 nucleotide sequence: TGTGCCAGCAGTTACAGGAACCTAGCGGACACCGGGGAGCTGTTTTTT.

There are a few counts of this clonotype. This rearrangement joins TRBV12-3 or TRBV12-4 to TRBJ1-6, with D uncertain. V lost 3 bases and J lost 9, with 15 bases in between. This CDR3 has 15 residues. CDR3 amino acids: CASSFGQAMTSPLHF. The CDR3 nucleotides read TGTGCCAGCAGTTTCGGGCAGGCGATGACTTCACCCCTCCACTTT.

The CDR3 is CATAAGLRHEQFF. DNA of the CDR3: TGTGCCACCGCAGCGGGCCTCAGGCATGAGCAGTTCTTC. The J gene is TRBJ2-1, the V gene TRBV7-8; a possible D gene is TRBD2 (6 bases). Germline V gene data show CDR1 as SGHVS and CDR2 as FQNEAQ. The CDR3 sequence is 13 residues long. The V end lost 10 bases, the J end lost 8 bases, and 18 bases lay between the germline ends.

This clonotype was observed a few times. This rearrangement joins TRBV11-2 to TRBJ2-5; D perhaps matches TRBD2 (5 bases). Germline loops: CDR1 SGHAT, CDR2 FQNNGV. The CDR3 contains 17 residues. The germline V and J ends were trimmed by 4 bases and 2 bases, with 20 bases remaining between them. The CDR3 nucleotides read TGTGCCAGCAGCTCCAAGCTACTGGTTAGCGAACAAGAGACCCAGTACTTC. Encoded protein: CASSSKLLVSEQETQYF.

Only a few counts were recorded for this clonotype. The rearrangement joins TRBV6-5 to TRBJ2-3; 11 nucleotides align to TRBD2. Germline assignment: CDR1 MNHEY and CDR2 SVGAGI. The CDR3 loop spans 16 amino acids. V dropped 4 bases and J dropped 1; count of bases not matched to a gene: 4. CDR3 sequence: CASSSPLAGGTDTQYF. The CDR3 DNA sequence: TGTGCCAGCAGTTCCCCACTAGCGGGAGGCACAGATACGCAGTATTTT.

This clonotype came up many times. V gene TRBV19 combines with J gene TRBJ1-1; D unresolved. The CDR3 totals 16 residues. CDR1 is LNHDA and CDR2 is SQIVND in the germline V gene (reference sequence). Trimming cost V 1 base and J 0 bases, with 12 bases left between them. CDR3 residues: CASSIVRSEMNTEAFF. CDR3 bases: TGTGCCAGTAGTATAGTTAGGTCAGAGATGAACACTGAAGCTTTCTTT.

The chain recombines TRBV11-3 with TRBJ2-7, with a weak D call TRBD2 (6 bases). The germline V and J ends were trimmed by 2 bases and 5 bases, with 10 bases remaining between them. Germline loops: CDR1 SGHNT, CDR2 YENEEA. The CDR3 runs 13 residues. The CDR3 DNA reads as TGTGCCAGCAGCTTATGGGGGGAAGACGAGCAGTACGTC. Its protein product is CASSLWGEDEQYV.

This clonotype was counted ten times or more. This chain links TRBV2 with TRBJ2-5; the D gene is possibly TRBD2 (6 bases). The CDR3 contains 14 residues. Germline CDR1 and CDR2: SNHLY and FYNNEI. V lost 6 bases to trimming and J lost 2 bases, with 13 bases between them. The DNA of the CDR3 is TGTGCCAGCAGCAGGGACTGGAGACAAGAGACCCAGTACTTC. Translating it yields CASSRDWRQETQYF.

The chain joins TRBV28 to TRBJ2-1; D ambiguous. Germline V CDR1 and CDR2: MDHEN, SYDVKM. Trimming took 8 bases from V and 1 from J, leaving 12 bases between them. The CDR3 has 14 amino acids. The CDR3 DNA reads as TGTGCCAGCGGGTGGCGCATTTCCTACAATGAGCAGTTCTTC. This codes for CASGWRISYNEQFF. The full variable domain, completed using reference TRBV28 and TRBJ2-1, is DVKVTQSSRYLVKRTGEKVFLECVQDMDHENMFWYRQDPGLGLRLIYFSYDVKMKEKGDIPEGYSVSREKKERFSLILESASTNQTSMYLCASGWRISYNEQFFGPGTRLTVL.

This chain connects TRBV18 to TRBJ2-3, with 11 bases aligning to TRBD2. There are 17 residues in the CDR3. CDR1 is KGHSH and CDR2 is LQKENI in the germline V gene. J gave up 0 bases and V 4 bases, and 6 bases lay outside the gene matches. The CDR3 sequence is CASSRTSGQISTDTQYF. CDR3 DNA sequence: TGTGCCAGCTCACGGACTAGCGGGCAAATAAGCACAGATACGCAGTATTTT. Based on the CDR3 plus reference TRBV18 and TRBJ2-3, the full variable domain is NAGVMQNPRHLVRRRGQEARLRCSPMKGHSHVYWYRQLPEEGLKFMVYLQKENIIDESGMPKERFSAEFPKEGPSILRIQQVVRGDSAAYFCASSRTSGQISTDTQYFGPGTRLTVL.

In this sample, this clonotype turned up a few times. This sequence joins TRBV7-2 and TRBJ2-1; unclear D gene. Germline V gene lookup returns CDR1 SGHTA and CDR2 FQGNSA. The CDR3 contains 11 residues. Trimming took off 2 bases at V and 8 bases at J, with 4 bases between the two ends. The CDR3 sequence is CASSLTYEQFF. The CDR3 DNA reads as TGTGCCAGCAGCTTAACTTATGAGCAGTTCTTC.

This clonotype occurred once. The chain uses TRBV4-3 and TRBJ1-1; D unresolved. The CDR3 consists of 14 residues. The germline gives CDR1 LGHNA, CDR2 YSLEER. V dropped 5 bases and J dropped 1 base, with 11 bases sitting between them. CDR3 sequence: CASSSLTGNTEAFF. CDR3 DNA sequence: TGCGCCAGCAGCTCATTGACTGGGAACACTGAAGCTTTCTTT.

The J gene is TRBJ2-1, the V gene TRBV6-2 or TRBV6-3, with 11 nucleotides matching TRBD2. The V segment lost 6 bases and the J segment 10 bases; nucleotides outside the gene matches: 11. Germline-derived CDR1 and CDR2 are MNHEY and SVGEGT. This CDR3 spans 15 amino acids. DNA for the CDR3: TGTGCCAGCAGACCCGGACTAGCGGGCCTCCAGGAGCAGTTCTTC. Translating it yields CASRPGLAGLQEQFF.

This clonotype was seen a few times. This chain connects TRBV7-2 to TRBJ2-7, with D tentatively TRBD1 or TRBD2 (6 bases each). The CDR3 has 12 residues. Trimming removed 3 bases at V and 6 bases at J, with 9 bases between. Germline assignment: CDR1 SGHTA and CDR2 FQGNSA. CDR3 amino acids: CASSFGGLEQYF. The CDR3 coding sequence is TGTGCCAGCAGCTTTGGGGGGCTCGAGCAGTACTTC.

V is TRBV15 and J is TRBJ2-2; no reliable D call. The CDR3 runs to 15 residues. The V gene's germline CDR1 is LNHNV and CDR2 YYDKDF (reference sequence). V was cut by 4 bases and J by 4 bases, with 13 bases left in between. CDR3 sequence: CATSKPPWGTGELFF. As DNA, the CDR3 is TGTGCCACCAGCAAACCCCCTTGGGGCACCGGGGAGCTGTTTTTT.

This clonotype was counted only a few times. The chain couples TRBV27 to TRBJ2-5; 8 bases align to TRBD2. The CDR3 length is 13 residues. Germline lookup yields CDR1 MNHEY and CDR2 SMNVEV (reference sequence). V shed 6 bases, J shed 5 bases, and the junction held 5 bases outside the gene matches. The CDR3 nucleotides are TGTGCCAGCAGCCGGGGGGGGAGGGAGACCCAGTACTTC. It specifies CASSRGGRETQYF.

The chain uses TRBV28 and TRBJ1-1; D perhaps matches TRBD1 (5 bases). V lost 2 bases and J lost 9, with 16 bases in between. The CDR3 runs to 14 residues. Germline CDR1 reads MDHEN; CDR2 reads SYDVKM. CDR3 amino acids: CASSLQGFNTKAFF. The CDR3 DNA sequence: TGTGCCAGCAGTTTACAGGGATTTAACACAAAAGCTTTCTTT.

To note about this clonotype: A much larger clone is a single base away; this may be a read error. This chain uses TRBV28 with TRBJ2-3; D unresolved. V lost 8 bases and J 5 bases, leaving 11 bases between the germline ends. The CDR3 has 12 residues. Germline lookup yields CDR1 MDHEN and CDR2 SYDVKM. The CDR3 loop is CASGPLQDTQYF. CDR3 sequence (DNA): TGTGCCAGCGGCCCGCTTCAAGATACGCAGTATTTT.

This clonotype was picked up a small number of times. The chain recombines TRBV15 with TRBJ2-5; D is ambiguous. Trimming removed 0 bases at V and 5 bases at J, with 4 bases between. Germline V gene sequence: CDR1 LNHNV, CDR2 YYDKDF (reference sequence). The CDR3 consists of 12 residues. The CDR3 DNA reads TGTGCCACCAGCAGAGATACGGAGACCCAGTACTTC. Translated: CATSRDTETQYF.

The V and J genes are TRBV19 and TRBJ2-5; D gene ambiguous. V lost 3 bases and J 5 bases, leaving 19 bases between the germline ends. CDR1 LNHDA and CDR2 SQIVND come from the germline V gene (reference sequence). The CDR3 runs to 16 residues. CDR3 sequence reads: CASSIRQGRYGETQYF. The DNA for the CDR3 is TGTGCCAGTAGTATTCGTCAAGGACGCTATGGGGAGACCCAGTACTTC.

The V and J genes are TRBV18 and TRBJ2-7; possibly TRBD2 for D (7 bases). CDR3 length: 16 residues. Between the trimmed V and J ends, which lost 2 bases and 3 bases, there was a span of 17 bases. The germline gives CDR1 KGHSH, CDR2 LQKENI. The CDR3 loop reads CASSPRGGLIDYEQYF. In DNA, the CDR3 is TGTGCCAGCTCACCAAGGGGGGGGCTGATTGACTACGAGCAGTACTTC.

This clonotype was counted only a few times. This sequence joins TRBV20-1 and TRBJ1-4; 9 bases are shared with TRBD1. The CDR3 is 14 amino acids. Trimming removed 3 bases from V and 8 bases from J; junction bases left unmatched: 7. Germline loops: CDR1 DFQATT, CDR2 SNEGSKA (reference sequence). As DNA, the CDR3 is TGCAGTGCTAGCGCGGGACAGGGCGGGGAAAAACTGTTTTTT. It specifies CSASAGQGGEKLFF.

This chain joins TRBV11-2 and TRBJ2-7, with 8 bases matching TRBD1. The V segment lost 8 bases and the J segment 2 bases; nucleotides outside the gene matches: 8. Germline V gene sequence: CDR1 SGHAT, CDR2 FQNNGV. This CDR3 region has 14 residues. For the CDR3, the DNA is TGTGCCAGCTTGACAGGGGCAACACCCTACGAGCAGTACGTC. It codes for CASLTGATPYEQYV.

The V call is TRBV27, the J call TRBJ1-1; 7 positions match TRBD1. This CDR3 comprises 15 residues. Germline CDR1 and CDR2: MNHEY and SMNVEV (reference sequence). V gave up 4 bases and J gave up 2 bases; unmatched junction bases: 7. The CDR3 region has the DNA TGTGCCAGCAGTTGGTTGGGACAGACTAACACTGAAGCTTTCTTT. The encoded protein is CASSWLGQTNTEAFF.

This sequence joins TRBV4-1 and TRBJ2-1, with 9 bases that match TRBD2. J lost 7 bases, V lost 0 bases, and 13 bases had no gene match. The CDR3 sequence is 18 residues long. Germline CDR1 reads MGHRA; CDR2 reads YSYEKL. The CDR3 DNA is TGCGCCAGCAGCCAAGAACCCGTGGGAGCGGGAGGTGGGAATGAGCAGTTCTTC. It encodes CASSQEPVGAGGGNEQFF.